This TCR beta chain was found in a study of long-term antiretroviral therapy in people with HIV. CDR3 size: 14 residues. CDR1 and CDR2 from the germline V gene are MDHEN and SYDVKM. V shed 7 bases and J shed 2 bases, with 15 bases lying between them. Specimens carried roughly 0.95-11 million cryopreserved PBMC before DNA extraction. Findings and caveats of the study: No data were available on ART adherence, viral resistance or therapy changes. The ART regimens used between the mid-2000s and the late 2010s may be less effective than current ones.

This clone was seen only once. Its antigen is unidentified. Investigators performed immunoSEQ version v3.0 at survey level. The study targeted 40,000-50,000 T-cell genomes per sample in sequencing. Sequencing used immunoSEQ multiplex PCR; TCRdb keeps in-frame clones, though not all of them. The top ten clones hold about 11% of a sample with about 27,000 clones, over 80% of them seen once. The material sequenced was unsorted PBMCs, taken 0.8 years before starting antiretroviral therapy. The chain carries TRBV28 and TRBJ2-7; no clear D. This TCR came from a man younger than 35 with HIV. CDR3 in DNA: TGTGCCAGCACCAACCCCAGAAGCGCCTACGAGCAGTACTTC. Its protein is CASTNPRSAYEQYF.